This T cell receptor beta chain was sequenced for a study of blood T cell repertoires in COVID-19. The CDR3 totals 15 residues. The V end was cut by 1 base, the J end by 7 bases, with 14 bases between. Germline V gene lookup returns CDR1 LGHNA and CDR2 YSLEER. The repertoire was sequenced with immunoSEQ multiplex PCR; TCRdb's copy has only in-frame clones and lacks some. The repertoire holds about 120,000 clones, with 70% to 85% as singletons. The clonotype was recovered from an older man with active or convalescent COVID-19. The chain couples TRBV4-3 to TRBJ1-5, with D possibly matching TRBD1 (5 bases). Sequencing used peripheral blood. The CDR3 here is CASSQGVRGGQPQHF. CDR3 in DNA: TGCGCCAGCAGCCAAGGGGTGCGGGGCGGGCAGCCCCAGCATTTT.